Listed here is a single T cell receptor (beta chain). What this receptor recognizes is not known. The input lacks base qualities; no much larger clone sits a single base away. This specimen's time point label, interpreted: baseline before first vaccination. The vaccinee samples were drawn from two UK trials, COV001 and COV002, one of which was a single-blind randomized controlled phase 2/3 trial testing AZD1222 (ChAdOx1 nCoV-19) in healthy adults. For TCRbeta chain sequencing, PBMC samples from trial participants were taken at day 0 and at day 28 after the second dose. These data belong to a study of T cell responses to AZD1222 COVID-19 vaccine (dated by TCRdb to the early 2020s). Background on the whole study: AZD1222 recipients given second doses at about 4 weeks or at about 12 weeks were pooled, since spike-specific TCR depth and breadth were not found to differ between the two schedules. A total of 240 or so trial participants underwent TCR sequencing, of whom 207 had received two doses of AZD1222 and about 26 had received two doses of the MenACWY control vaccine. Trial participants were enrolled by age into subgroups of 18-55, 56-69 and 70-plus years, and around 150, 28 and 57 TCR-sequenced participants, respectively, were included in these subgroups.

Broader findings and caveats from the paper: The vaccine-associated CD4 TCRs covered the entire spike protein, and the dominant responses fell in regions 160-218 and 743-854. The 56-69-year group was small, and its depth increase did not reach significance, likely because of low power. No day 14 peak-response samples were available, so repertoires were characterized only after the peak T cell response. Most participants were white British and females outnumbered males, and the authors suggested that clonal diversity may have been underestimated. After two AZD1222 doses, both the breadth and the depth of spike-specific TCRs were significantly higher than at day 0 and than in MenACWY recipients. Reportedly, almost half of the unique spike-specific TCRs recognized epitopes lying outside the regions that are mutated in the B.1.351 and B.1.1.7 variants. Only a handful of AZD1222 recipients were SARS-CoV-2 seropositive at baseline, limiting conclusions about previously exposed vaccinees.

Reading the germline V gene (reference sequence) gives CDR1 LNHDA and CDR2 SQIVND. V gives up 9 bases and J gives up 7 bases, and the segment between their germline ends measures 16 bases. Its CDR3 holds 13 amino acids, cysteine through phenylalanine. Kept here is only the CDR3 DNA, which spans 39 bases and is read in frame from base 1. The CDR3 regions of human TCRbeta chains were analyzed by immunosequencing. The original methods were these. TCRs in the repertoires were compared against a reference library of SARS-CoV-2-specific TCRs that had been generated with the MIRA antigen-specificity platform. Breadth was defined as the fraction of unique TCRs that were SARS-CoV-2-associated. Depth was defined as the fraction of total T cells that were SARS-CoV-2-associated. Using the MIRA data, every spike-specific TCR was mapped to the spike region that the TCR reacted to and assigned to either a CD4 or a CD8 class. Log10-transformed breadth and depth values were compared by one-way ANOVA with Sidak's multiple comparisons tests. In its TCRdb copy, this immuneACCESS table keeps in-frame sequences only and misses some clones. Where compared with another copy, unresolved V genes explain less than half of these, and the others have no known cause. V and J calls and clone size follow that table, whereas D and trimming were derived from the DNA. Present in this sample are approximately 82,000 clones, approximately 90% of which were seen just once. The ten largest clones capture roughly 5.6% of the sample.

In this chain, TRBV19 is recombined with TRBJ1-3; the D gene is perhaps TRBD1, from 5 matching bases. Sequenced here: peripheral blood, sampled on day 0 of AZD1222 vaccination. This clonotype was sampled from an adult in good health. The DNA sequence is TGTGCCAGCACGGGGCGTTGGGGGAACACCATATATTTT. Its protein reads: CASTGRWGNTIYF.